These 14 T cell receptor beta chains originate from one sample sequenced in a study of blood T cell repertoires in COVID-19. The assay was immunoSEQ multiplex PCR, and TCRdb's table has in-frame clones only and misses some. The table lists 50,000 to 70,000 clones, 85% to 90% of them singletons, with 4.8% in the top ten. Sample: peripheral blood. These TCRs come from a man aged 55-75 years with acute or convalescent COVID-19.

The CDR3 bases are TGTGCCAGCAGTTTCGGCGGGAGGTCGGGTGAGCAGTTCTTC. Its translation: CASSFGGRSGEQFF. V gene TRBV28 combines with J gene TRBJ2-1; 8 bases match TRBD2. Germline CDR1 reads MDHEN; CDR2 reads SYDVKM. The CDR3 runs to 14 residues. Trimming cost V 3 bases and J 9 bases; bases outside gene matches: 7.

The J gene is TRBJ2-2, the V gene TRBV4-1; unclear D gene. Trimming removed 0 bases at V and 3 bases at J, with 8 bases between. This CDR3 has 15 residues. Germline V gene sequence: CDR1 MGHRA, CDR2 YSYEKL. CDR3 region: CASSQEWPYTGELFF. For the CDR3, the DNA is TGCGCCAGCAGCCAAGAATGGCCCTACACCGGGGAGCTGTTTTTT.

The rearrangement joins TRBV5-4 to TRBJ2-5, with 9 bases matching TRBD2. Unmatched junction bases numbered 8, after V lost 2 bases and J lost 3 bases. This CDR3 comprises 16 residues. Germline-derived CDR1 and CDR2 are SGHNT and YYREEE (reference sequence). The CDR3 spells CASSFIRSSGEETQYF. In nucleotides, the CDR3 is TGTGCCAGCAGCTTCATCCGGTCTAGCGGGGAAGAGACCCAGTACTTC.

V is TRBV28 and J is TRBJ2-1; 16 bases are shared with TRBD2. The junction had 1 base not matched to a gene; V was cut back by 2 bases and J by 9 bases. The CDR3 loop spans 15 amino acids. Germline-derived CDR1 and CDR2 are MDHEN and SYDVKM. CDR3 protein: CASSLGTSGRGEQFF. CDR3 nucleotide sequence: TGTGCCAGCAGTTTAGGGACTAGCGGGAGGGGTGAGCAGTTCTTC.

The genes are TRBV28 and TRBJ1-2, with 7 bases that match TRBD1. Unmatched junction bases numbered 8, after V lost 6 bases and J lost 7 bases. This CDR3 has 13 residues. Looked up from germline, CDR1 is MDHEN and CDR2 is SYDVKM. CDR3 DNA sequence: TGTGCCAGCAGACCAGGGACAGTAGGTGGCTACACCTTC. Residues: CASRPGTVGGYTF.

The chain carries TRBV7-2 and TRBJ2-1; 8 positions agree with TRBD2. Germline CDR1 reads SGHTA; CDR2 reads FQGNSA. The CDR3 contains 15 residues. Trimming at V came to 4 bases and at J to 0 bases, leaving 2 bases not matched to a gene. The CDR3 DNA reads as TGTGCCAGCAGCTGGACTAGCAGCTCCTACAATGAGCAGTTCTTC. Translated, it gives CASSWTSSSYNEQFF.

The chain has TRBV5-1 and TRBJ2-4; D gene ambiguous. The CDR3 sequence is 15 residues long. Looked up from germline, CDR1 is SGHRS and CDR2 is YFSETQ. Trimming removed 2 bases at V and 0 bases at J, with 9 bases between. The CDR3 is CASSFIGGAKNIQYF. The CDR3 DNA reads as TGCGCCAGCAGCTTTATTGGCGGAGCCAAAAACATTCAGTACTTC.

The chain has TRBV11-2 and TRBJ2-6, with a weak D call TRBD1 (6 bases). V was pared by 4 bases and J by 0 bases, with 10 bases between. The CDR3 consists of 16 residues. The germline V gene has CDR1 SGHAT and CDR2 FQNNGV. The CDR3 here is CASSWDIGSGANVLTF. CDR3 bases: TGTGCCAGCAGCTGGGACATTGGCTCTGGGGCCAACGTCCTGACTTTC.

The rearrangement uses TRBV5-8 and TRBJ2-2; no clear D. The germline gives CDR1 SGHTS, CDR2 YDEGEE. The CDR3 is 13 amino acids. V lost 1 base and J 4 bases, leaving 5 bases between the germline ends. This CDR3 is CASSLSPTGELFF. The DNA for the CDR3 is TGTGCCAGCAGCTTGAGCCCCACCGGGGAGCTGTTTTTT.

Points on this clone: One junction end disagrees with the germline gene, perhaps due to a read error. The rearrangement uses TRBV27 and TRBJ2-6; 10 bases align to TRBD2. This CDR3 spans 15 amino acids. Germline V gives CDR1 MNHEY, CDR2 SMNVEV (reference sequence). This CDR3 is CPRKRGGRGANVLTF. In DNA form, the CDR3 reads TGCCCCCGCAAGCGGGGGGGCCGGGGGGCCAACGTCCTGACTTTC.

The chain carries TRBV11-2 and TRBJ1-1; 8 nucleotides align to TRBD1. Germline CDR1 SGHAT, CDR2 FQNNGV. The CDR3 has 18 amino acids. Trimming cost V 1 base and J 5 bases; bases outside gene matches: 15. In DNA form, the CDR3 reads TGTGCCAGCAGCTTAGGCCCAATGGACAGGGCGGTAAGGACTGAAGCTTTCTTT. Its translation is CASSLGPMDRAVRTEAFF. The full variable domain, completed using reference TRBV11-2 and TRBJ1-1, is EAGVAQSPRYKIIEKRQSVAFWCNPISGHATLYWYQQILGQGPKLLIQFQNNGVVDDSQLPKDRFSAERLKGVDSTLKIQPAKLEDSAVYLCASSLGPMDRAVRTEAFFGQGTRLTVV.

The chain has TRBV15 and TRBJ1-2; D might be TRBD1 (6 bases). Germline values: CDR1 LNHNV, CDR2 YYDKDF (reference sequence). V was trimmed by 3 bases and J by 4 bases, leaving 12 bases between them. The CDR3 contains 14 residues. CDR3 in DNA: TGTGCCACCAGCAGCGTGGGGGCGGCCTATGGCTACACCTTC. As protein: CATSSVGAAYGYTF.

The CDR3 loop reads CASSGGTSGSTDTQYF. CDR3 sequence (DNA): TGTGCCAGCAGCGGCGGGACTAGCGGGAGCACAGATACGCAGTATTTT. The J gene is TRBJ2-3, the V gene TRBV3-1 (or the pseudogene TRBV3-2), with 12 nucleotides matching TRBD2. Unmatched junction bases numbered 3, after V lost 5 bases and J lost 0 bases. Germline CDR1 is LGHDT and CDR2 is YNNKEL (reference sequence). The CDR3 loop spans 16 amino acids.

The V call is TRBV7-2, the J call TRBJ2-1; 8 bases line up with TRBD1. The length of the CDR3 is 15 residues. V shed 10 bases, J shed 3 bases, and the junction held 11 bases outside the gene matches. Germline CDR1 and CDR2: SGHTA and FQGNSA. CDR3 DNA sequence: TGTGCCACCTCGGCCGGGACAGGCAGCTACAATGAGCAGTTCTTC. It codes for CATSAGTGSYNEQFF.